A single sample is the source of the 28 T cell receptor beta chains below, sequenced in a study of shared clonotypes between healthy human individuals. Method: immunoSEQ multiplex PCR; TCRdb's copy keeps in-frame clones and lacks some. The profile covers hundreds of thousands of clones, with 80% to 95% appearing a single time and 20% to 30% taken by the ten largest. CD45RO negativity and positive selection for CCR7 defined naive CD8 cells, a population that excluded terminally differentiated effector memory CD45RA+ cells. The sequencing input was naive CD8+ T cells sorted from blood. These receptors were taken from a man younger than 40 in good health.

CDR3 coding DNA: TGTGCCAGCAGCTTGGAAAACGGGGAGCTGTTTTTT. Its protein is CASSLENGELFF. J is TRBJ2-2 and V is TRBV5-6, with D unresolved. Trimming removed 0 bases at V and 7 bases at J, with 4 bases between. The germline V gene encodes CDR1 SGHDT and CDR2 YYEEEE. CDR3 length equals 12 residues.

The rearrangement joins TRBV11-2 to TRBJ2-1; D uncertain. V lost 5 bases to trimming and J lost 0 bases, with 17 bases between them. The CDR3 has 17 amino acids. Per the germline V gene, CDR1 is SGHAT and CDR2 is FQNNGV. For the CDR3, the DNA is TGTGCCAGCAGCCCACCAGGTCGGCGGAGCTCCTACAATGAGCAGTTCTTC. Protein: CASSPPGRRSSYNEQFF.

The rearrangement uses TRBV10-2 and TRBJ1-2, with D maybe TRBD1 (5 bases). This CDR3 is 13 amino acids long. V lost 7 bases to trimming and J lost 3 bases, with 12 bases between them. Germline CDR1 reads WSHSY; CDR2 reads SAAADI. The CDR3 DNA reads TGCGCCAGCACCAGTGGGGGAGACTATGGCTACACCTTC. Protein product: CASTSGGDYGYTF.

This clone appeared a few times. The gene calls are TRBV5-1 and TRBJ2-7; perhaps TRBD1 as D (6 bases). The germline V and J ends were trimmed by 1 base and 3 bases, with 14 bases remaining between them. This CDR3 spans 15 amino acids. CDR1 is SGHRS and CDR2 is YFSETQ in the germline V gene. For the CDR3, the DNA is TGCGCCAGCAGCTTGTTCTCGACAGGACACTACGAGCAGTACTTC. Protein: CASSLFSTGHYEQYF. Full variable domain (missing parts from reference TRBV5-1 and TRBJ2-7): KAGVTQTPRYLIKTRGQQVTLSCSPISGHRSVSWYQQTPGQGLQFLFEYFSETQRNKGNFPGRFSGRQFSNSRSEMNVSTLELGDSALYLCASSLFSTGHYEQYFGPGTRLTVT.

This sequence joins TRBV11-2 and TRBJ2-7, with a weak D call TRBD2 (6 bases). Germline loops: CDR1 SGHAT, CDR2 FQNNGV. The CDR3 spans 14 residues. Trimming cost V 6 bases and J 0 bases, with 12 bases left between them. CDR3 sequence (DNA): TGTGCCAGCAGGACTCTGACTAGCTCCTACGAGCAGTACTTC. Residues: CASRTLTSSYEQYF.

The genes are TRBV4-1 and TRBJ2-2; no firm D call. Trimming removed 4 bases from V and 4 bases from J, with 7 bases in between. The CDR3 sequence is 13 residues long. The germline V gene has CDR1 MGHRA and CDR2 YSYEKL. As DNA, the CDR3 is TGCGCCAGCAGCCCCGGCCTCACCGGGGAGCTGTTTTTT. It encodes CASSPGLTGELFF.

The V gene is TRBV2, the J gene TRBJ2-3, with unresolved D. The germline V and J ends were trimmed by 3 bases and 2 bases, with 12 bases remaining between them. This CDR3 has 15 amino acids. Germline V gives CDR1 SNHLY, CDR2 FYNNEI. For the CDR3, the DNA is TGTGCCAGCAGTGATGGTTGGGCGAACACAGATACGCAGTATTTT. Translation: CASSDGWANTDTQYF. Filled out from reference TRBV2 and TRBJ2-3, the complete variable domain reads EPEVTQTPSHQVTQMGQEVILRCVPISNHLYFYWYRQILGQKVEFLVSFYNNEISEKSEIFDDQFSVERPDGSNFTLKIRSTKLEDSAMYFCASSDGWANTDTQYFGPGTRLTVL.

The chain uses TRBV27 and TRBJ2-3; a possible D gene is TRBD2 (5 bases). This CDR3 has 14 amino acids. Germline CDR1 is MNHEY and CDR2 is SMNVEV (reference sequence). V lost 3 bases to trimming and J lost 1 base, with 8 bases between them. CDR3 in amino acids: CASSFEEGTDTQYF. CDR3 coding DNA: TGTGCCAGCAGTTTTGAGGAGGGCACAGATACGCAGTATTTT.

The chain recombines TRBV7-9 with TRBJ2-1; D not resolved. The germline gives CDR1 SEHNR, CDR2 FQNEAQ (reference sequence). Trimming removed 0 bases at V and 5 bases at J, with 8 bases between. This CDR3 spans 14 amino acids. In DNA, the CDR3 is TGTGCCAGCAGCTTAGCTGGCCAGGACAATGAGCAGTTCTTC. Amino acids: CASSLAGQDNEQFF.

Only one count was recorded for this clone. V and J are TRBV7-2 and TRBJ2-1; D is possibly TRBD2 (6 bases). The V and J ends lost 7 bases and 4 bases respectively, with 11 bases between them. Germline V gene lookup returns CDR1 SGHTA and CDR2 FQGNSA. The CDR3 consists of 13 residues. The CDR3 DNA is TGTGCCAGCACCAGAGGAGGGTACAATGAGCAGTTCTTC. The encoded protein is CASTRGGYNEQFF.

The chain joins TRBV7-9 to TRBJ2-3, with 7 bases lining up with TRBD2. Germline CDR1 reads SEHNR; CDR2 reads FQNEAQ (reference sequence). The CDR3 is 16 residues long. With 7 bases clipped from V and 2 bases from J, the junction kept 12 bases outside the gene matches. CDR3 sequence: CASNPGRGLITDTQYF. CDR3 coding DNA: TGTGCCAGCAACCCGGGGAGGGGCCTTATCACAGATACGCAGTATTTT.

The rearrangement links TRBV28 to TRBJ2-1; D is unclear. The CDR3 runs 12 residues. The germline V gene encodes CDR1 MDHEN and CDR2 SYDVKM. Between the trimmed V and J ends, which lost 4 bases and 6 bases, there was a span of 7 bases. CDR3: CASSSDPNEQFF. DNA for the CDR3: TGTGCCAGCAGTTCTGACCCCAATGAGCAGTTCTTC.

V and J are TRBV5-5 and TRBJ1-4, with 8 bases matching TRBD1. Germline assignment: CDR1 SGHKS and CDR2 YYEKEE (reference sequence). The junction had 5 bases not matched to a gene; V was cut back by 3 bases and J by 7 bases. The CDR3 loop spans 14 amino acids. The CDR3 region is CASSSGQGVEKLFF. DNA of the CDR3: TGTGCCAGCAGCTCAGGACAGGGCGTTGAAAAACTGTTTTTT.

The CDR3 DNA sequence: TGTGCCAGCAGCGACCCGGGACAGGGCCGGGACGAGCAGTACTTC. This codes for CASSDPGQGRDEQYF. The genes are TRBV21-1 and TRBJ2-7; the table's D call TRBD1 went unverified against the DNA. TRBV21-1 is a pseudogene segment. The CDR3 extends over 15 amino acids.

V gene TRBV11-2 combines with J gene TRBJ2-1; tentative D call: TRBD2 (6 bases). The CDR3 has 13 residues. V lost 5 bases to trimming and J lost 8 bases, with 13 bases between them. The V gene's germline CDR1 is SGHAT and CDR2 FQNNGV. Here the CDR3 DNA reads TGTGCCAGCAGCCTAAAGGAGGGCGATGAGCAGTTCTTC. Translating it yields CASSLKEGDEQFF.

The chain has TRBV10-3 and TRBJ1-2; D remains ambiguous. This CDR3 contains 15 residues. V was clipped by 0 bases and J by 6 bases, with 14 bases between them. Germline V CDR1 and CDR2: ENHRY, SYGVKD. Here the CDR3 DNA reads TGTGCCATCAGTGAGTCGTGGCGCCAGGACCATGGCTACACCTTC. Translating it yields CAISESWRQDHGYTF.

The chain is built from TRBV5-1 and TRBJ2-7, with TRBD1 matching over 10 bases. Losses at the gene ends were 5 bases for V and 4 bases for J; bases not matched to a gene: 9. This CDR3 comprises 15 residues. Looked up from germline, CDR1 is SGHRS and CDR2 is YFSETQ. For the CDR3, the DNA is TGCGCCAGCAGGGGAGCCGGGACAGGGGTGTACGAGCAGTACTTC. Translated: CASRGAGTGVYEQYF. The full variable domain, in which reference TRBV5-1 and TRBJ2-7 provide the parts outside the CDR3, is KAGVTQTPRYLIKTRGQQVTLSCSPISGHRSVSWYQQTPGQGLQFLFEYFSETQRNKGNFPGRFSGRQFSNSRSEMNVSTLELGDSALYLCASRGAGTGVYEQYFGPGTRLTVT.

The chain combines TRBV7-9 with TRBJ1-1; D is uncertain. The CDR3 runs to 15 residues. V dropped 1 base and J dropped 3 bases, with 12 bases sitting between them. Germline V gene lookup returns CDR1 SEHNR and CDR2 FQNEAQ (reference sequence). The CDR3 DNA is TGTGCCAGCAGCTTAGTAGGCCCGGCCCACACTGAAGCTTTCTTT. Translated, it gives CASSLVGPAHTEAFF. Together with reference TRBV7-9 and TRBJ1-1, the CDR3 gives the full variable domain: DTGVSQNPRHKITKRGQNVTFRCDPISEHNRLYWYRQTLGQGPEFLTYFQNEAQLEKSRLLSDRFSAERPKGSFSTLEIQRTEQGDSAMYLCASSLVGPAHTEAFFGQGTRLTVV.

This chain joins TRBV9 and TRBJ2-1; D may match TRBD1 or TRBD2 (5 bases each). The CDR3 runs 12 residues. V was shortened by 0 bases and J by 13 bases, with 11 bases between the two germline ends. In germline, CDR1 is SGDLS, CDR2 YYNGEE. The CDR3 DNA follows: TGTGCCAGCAGCGTAGCTGGGGACCTTCAGTTCTTC. Translation gives CASSVAGDLQFF.

CDR3: CASSSWQGWEQYF. In DNA form, the CDR3 reads TGTGCCAGCAGTTCCTGGCAGGGGTGGGAGCAGTACTTC. The chain has TRBV25-1 and TRBJ2-7; D is possibly TRBD1 (6 bases). The ends were cut back, 5 bases at V and 7 bases at J, with 15 bases in the middle. From germline, CDR1 is MGHDK and CDR2 SYGVNS. The length of the CDR3 is 13 residues.

This CDR3 reads CASRPGTSFYNEQFF. DNA of the CDR3: TGCGCCAGCAGACCCGGGACTAGCTTCTACAATGAGCAGTTCTTC. This rearrangement joins TRBV4-1 to TRBJ2-1; 9 bases fit TRBD2. CDR1 is MGHRA and CDR2 is YSYEKL in the germline V gene. Trimming took 6 bases from V and 3 from J; bases not matched to a gene: 6. The CDR3 has 15 amino acids.

The rearrangement uses TRBV6-1 and TRBJ2-1, with 12 bases lining up with TRBD1. The trim removed 1 base at V and 4 bases at J, leaving 17 bases unmatched. This CDR3 region has 21 residues. The germline V gene has CDR1 MNHNS and CDR2 SASEGT. The CDR3 here is CASSEVPGDRGRGREYNEQFF. CDR3 coding DNA: TGTGCCAGCAGTGAAGTTCCCGGGGACAGGGGGCGCGGGCGGGAGTACAATGAGCAGTTCTTC.

The chain recombines TRBV27 with TRBJ2-1; 9 bases are a match to TRBD1. Germline V gene sequence: CDR1 MNHEY, CDR2 SMNVEV (reference sequence). With V trimmed by 1 base and J by 12 bases, 4 bases remained unmatched. This CDR3 spans 13 amino acids. The DNA for the CDR3 is TGTGCCAGCAGTTTATACGCGGGACAGGGGCAGTTCTTC. This encodes CASSLYAGQGQFF.

In its sample, this clone was seen once. The gene calls are TRBV9 and TRBJ1-5; the match to TRBD1 covers 11 bases. V was pared by 4 bases and J by 6 bases, with 3 bases of the junction left unmatched. Germline CDR1 is SGDLS and CDR2 is YYNGEE. The CDR3 is made up of 14 amino acids. The CDR3 sequence: CASSSGTGGQPQHF. CDR3 DNA: TGTGCCAGCAGCTCTGGGACAGGGGGTCAGCCCCAGCATTTT.

V usage is TRBV25-1 and J usage is TRBJ1-1; 9 nucleotides agree with TRBD1. CDR3 length: 18 residues. J was trimmed by 1 base and V by 3 bases; bases with no gene match: 12. Germline V lookup: CDR1 MGHDK, CDR2 SYGVNS. CDR3 sequence (DNA): TGTGCCAGCAGTGATGGTCTCGGGACAGGGTCATGGAACACTGAAGCTTTCTTT. Translating it yields CASSDGLGTGSWNTEAFF. The whole variable domain, filled in from reference TRBV25-1 and TRBJ1-1, reads EADIYQTPRYLVIGTGKKITLECSQTMGHDKMYWYQQDPGMELHLIHYSYGVNSTEKGDLSSESTVSRIRTEHFPLTLESARPSHTSQYLCASSDGLGTGSWNTEAFFGQGTRLTVV.

The gene calls are TRBV6-5 and TRBJ1-1, with D unresolved. Germline CDR1 MNHEY, CDR2 SVGAGI. Trimming took off 5 bases at V and 4 bases at J, with 11 bases between the two ends. The CDR3 spans 13 residues. The CDR3 DNA sequence: TGTGCCAGCAGTCCCGGGCCGACCACTGAAGCTTTCTTT. Protein product: CASSPGPTTEAFF.

The chain links TRBV4-2 to TRBJ2-7; 8 bases match TRBD1. V shed 0 bases and J 1 base; nucleotides not matched to a gene: 2. Germline CDR1 reads LGHNA; CDR2 reads YNFKEQ. The CDR3 totals 15 residues. The CDR3 spells CASSQEWTGSYEQYF. The CDR3 DNA follows: TGTGCCAGCAGCCAAGAATGGACAGGGTCCTACGAGCAGTACTTC.

The J gene is TRBJ2-7, the V gene TRBV5-1, with D possibly matching TRBD1 (6 bases). The V gene's germline CDR1 is SGHRS and CDR2 YFSETQ. V gave up 4 bases and J gave up 1 base, with 12 bases separating them. CDR3 length: 14 amino acids. The CDR3 nucleotides are TGCGCCAGCAGCGTACAGGGCTCTTCCTACGAGCAGTACTTC. It codes for CASSVQGSSYEQYF.